This is a list of T cell receptor beta chains from one sample in a study of T cells after somatic rescue of genetic block. Sequenced by immunoSEQ multiplex PCR; TCRdb stores in-frame clones only, minus some. The repertoire holds 85,000 to 90,000 clones, with approximately 90% as singletons. The specimen was peripheral blood mononuclear cells (PBMCs). The receptors here all came from a woman aged 18 to 35. The CDR3 runs from the conserved cysteine through the conserved F or W. A D gene is named only where the DNA matches it firmly. Only some rows state a clone size, as once, few, many or a class for expanded clones.

J	V	size	D	CDR3	DNA
TRBJ1-5	TRBV30	-	-	CAWSRGSYNQPQHF	TGTGCCTGGAGTCGGGGTAGTTACAATCAGCCCCAGCATTTT
TRBJ2-2	TRBV18	-	TRBD2	CASSLRTSGDTGELFF	TGTGCCAGCTCACTTCGGACTAGCGGTGACACCGGGGAGCTGTTTTTT
TRBJ2-5	TRBV7-9	-	TRBD2	CASTLPGTSGGYQETQYF	TGTGCCAGCACCCTACCCGGGACTAGCGGGGGGTACCAAGAGACCCAGTACTTC
TRBJ2-2	TRBV2	-	-	CASGDWELAPPGELFF	TGTGCCAGCGGGGATTGGGAACTAGCTCCGCCCGGGGAGCTGTTTTTT
TRBJ2-2	TRBV9	-	-	CASSSGGGNTGELFF	TGTGCCAGCAGCTCCGGTGGCGGGAACACCGGGGAGCTGTTTTTT
TRBJ2-7	TRBV7-6	-	TRBD2	CATQPDGGGGPSEQYF	TGTGCCACTCAACCCGATGGTGGGGGAGGGCCGTCCGAGCAGTACTTC
TRBJ1-5	TRBV27	-	-	CASSFLYQPQHF	TGTGCCAGCAGTTTTCTGTATCAGCCCCAGCATTTT
TRBJ2-7	TRBV27	-	-	CASSFSGYSYEQYF	TGTGCCAGCAGTTTTAGCGGTTACTCCTACGAGCAGTACTTC
TRBJ1-2	TRBV28	-	-	CASSLPQGNYGYTF	TGTGCCAGCAGTCTTCCTCAGGGGAACTATGGCTACACCTTC
TRBJ2-1	TRBV11-3	-	-	CASSLDSQDEQFF	TGTGCCAGCAGCCTTGACAGTCAGGATGAGCAGTTCTTC
TRBJ2-3	TRBV10-3	-	TRBD2	CAISESSRGGPWTDTQYF	TGTGCCATCAGTGAGTCATCAAGGGGAGGGCCATGGACAGATACGCAGTATTTT
TRBJ1-1	TRBV9	few	-	CASSVGAGSTYEAFF	TGTGCCAGCAGCGTAGGGGCGGGGTCGACATATGAAGCTTTCTTT
TRBJ2-3	TRBV6-5	once	-	CASSYSAEPDTQYF	TGTGCCAGCAGTTACTCCGCAGAACCCGATACGCAGTATTTT
TRBJ2-3	TRBV2	-	-	CASSERWDVTSTDTQYF	TGTGCCAGCAGTGAAAGATGGGACGTTACTAGCACAGATACGCAGTATTTT
TRBJ1-1	TRBV30	once	-	CAWSEAAARHEAFF	TGTGCCTGGAGCGAGGCGGCAGCCCGGCATGAAGCTTTCTTT
TRBJ1-1	TRBV30	-	-	CAWSGDTEAFF	TGTGCCTGGAGTGGTGACACTGAAGCTTTCTTT
TRBJ1-1	TRBV28	-	TRBD1	CASSLMPLGQGTTEAFF	TGTGCCAGCAGTTTAATGCCCCTGGGACAGGGGACCACTGAAGCTTTCTTT
TRBJ2-1	TRBV18	-	TRBD2	CASSPLAGGDNEQFF	TGTGCCAGCTCACCACTAGCGGGAGGGGACAATGAGCAGTTCTTC
TRBJ2-1	TRBV28	-	TRBD2	CASSLRLAGGGNEQFF	TGTGCCAGCAGCCTCCGACTAGCGGGAGGTGGAAATGAGCAGTTCTTC
TRBJ2-7	TRBV7-7	once	TRBD2	CASSVGLAGAGYEQYF	TGTGCTAGCAGCGTCGGACTAGCGGGAGCTGGCTACGAGCAGTACTTC
TRBJ1-3	TRBV19	-	TRBD1	CASSNPFLQGVSGNTIYF	TGTGCCAGTAGCAACCCTTTCCTACAGGGGGTCTCTGGAAACACCATATATTTT
TRBJ2-3	TRBV2	-	TRBD2	CASRPGGYTDTQYF	TGTGCCAGCAGGCCGGGAGGGTACACAGATACGCAGTATTTT
TRBJ1-2	TRBV6-4	-	-	CASSASTDGDGYTF	TGTGCCAGCAGTGCCAGTACAGACGGGGATGGCTACACCTTC
TRBJ2-1	TRBV5-4	-	TRBD2	CASRRSGRAENEQFF	TGTGCCAGCAGGCGGAGCGGGAGGGCCGAGAATGAGCAGTTCTTC
TRBJ1-1	TRBV5-1	-	-	CASSLEPDMNTEAFF	TGCGCCAGCAGCTTGGAACCGGACATGAACACTGAAGCTTTCTTT
TRBJ2-3	TRBV27	-	-	CASSLSYWDTTDTQYF	TGTGCCAGCAGTTTAAGTTATTGGGACACCACAGATACGCAGTATTTT
TRBJ1-3	TRBV9	once	-	CASSGDTIYF	TGTGCCAGCAGCGGAGACACCATATATTTT
TRBJ2-4	TRBV30	-	TRBD2	CASAPDMSSGIQYF	TGTGCCAGCGCCCCGGACATGTCTAGCGGGATTCAGTACTTC